The clone carrying this T cell receptor (beta chain) showed up just a few times. What it binds is not known. The data derive from a study of beta chain features in type 1 diabetes. Of the isolated RNA, all was reverse transcribed, and so the sequenced material was expressed TCRB transcripts. TCRdb's copy holds only in-frame clones and misses some; the assay was immunoSEQ multiplex PCR. The sample shows approximately 600,000 clones, 12% of them seen only once. Study-level points and caveats: The study found moderately but significantly shorter TCRB CDR3s in all four CD4+ subsets of Type 1 diabetes patients.

The receptor was isolated from a man younger than 45 with type 1 diabetes. Source material: naive CD4+ T cells from blood.

The CDR3 protein is CASSLGQGANSPLHF. Here the CDR3 DNA reads TGTGCCAGCAGCTTAGGCCAGGGGGCTAATTCACCCCTCCACTTT. The chain is built from TRBV7-2 and TRBJ1-6; 8 bases fit TRBD1. The CDR3 contains 15 residues. V lost 1 base and J lost 6; bases outside the gene matches: 2. Germline-derived CDR1 and CDR2 are SGHTA and FQGNSA.